This T cell receptor beta chain was identified in a study of regulatory T cells in long-lasting Graves disease. This clonotype appeared many times. HTBI primers from iRepertoire and Arm-PCR of CDR3 regions yielded the TCR beta libraries. Each CDR3 protein is one row after TCRdb ran MiXCR on the multiplex PCR reads. The table lists about 420,000 distinct CDR3 sequences, approximately 16% of them singletons. The time point was: newly diagnosed GD, antithyroid drugs for less than 3 months. RNA isolated from PBMCs was used to make the TCR library. V lost 5 bases and J 0 bases, leaving 14 bases between the germline ends. This CDR3 has 16 residues. Germline V gives CDR1 MNHEY, CDR2 SVGEGT. These sequences were also reported in another study, on T cells in Graves' hyperthyroidism and ophthalmopathy. That investigation notes: The study enrolled patients aged 18 to 65 with newly diagnosed hyperthyroidism of under 2 months' duration.

This chain connects TRBV6-2 or TRBV6-3 to TRBJ2-1; D may be TRBD1 (6 bases). This TCR came from a woman aged 18-30 years with Graves disease. This sample comprised peripheral blood mononuclear cells (PBMCs), obtained at new diagnosis, from a patient treated with antithyroid drugs. The CDR3 loop reads CASSKLGQNSYNEQFF. DNA for the CDR3: TGTGCCAGCAGTAAACTAGGACAGAACTCCTACAATGAGCAGTTCTTC.